The 10 T cell receptor beta chains in this list originate from one sample, sequenced in a study of CD8 T cells in ankylosing spondylitis (dated by TCRdb to 2016 to 2017). What the research found in general, with its limitations: A TCR beta motif of fewer than 10 highly homologous amino acid variants appeared characteristic of blood from ankylosing spondylitis patients.

Receptors were amplified or captured by 5' RACE. This sample was sequenced with an Illumina HiSeq 2500. In-frame beta chains were kept once TCRdb had trimmed the public reads at Q25 with fastp and called clones with MiXCR. When rows share a CDR3 protein, they turn into one entry using the most common DNA and genes. In all, the sample holds around 480,000 distinct CDR3 sequences, and roughly a sixth of those were seen once. Over 0.9% of the sample rests with the top ten. Their antigen targets remain unknown. Sequencing used blood, either unsorted or a sorted T cell fraction (not recorded which). Source of these receptors: a male donor with ankylosing spondylitis.

This sequence joins TRBV25-1 and TRBJ2-7, with D maybe TRBD1 (6 bases). The CDR3 runs 14 residues. V lost 3 bases and J 1 base, leaving 10 bases between the germline ends. CDR1 and CDR2 from the germline V gene are MGHDK and SYGVNS. CDR3 amino acids: CASSDRDTSYEQYF. CDR3 nucleotides: TGTGCCAGCAGTGACCGGGACACTTCCTACGAGCAGTACTTC.

Remarks on this clonotype: One end of the junction does not line up with germline, which may come from a read error. The V call is TRBV28, the J call TRBJ1-2, with D unresolved. The CDR3 consists of 12 residues. The germline V gene encodes CDR1 MDHEN and CDR2 SYDVKM. CDR3 region: CASSLPVADLSF. The CDR3 coding sequence is TGTGCCAGCAGTTTACCCGTGGCAGATCTATCCTTC.

In its sample, this clonotype was seen many times. The J gene is TRBJ2-2, the V gene TRBV12-3 or TRBV12-4; 9 bases match TRBD2. J gave up 7 bases and V 5 bases, and 8 bases lay outside the gene matches. The CDR3 totals 15 residues. The CDR3 DNA sequence: TGTGCCAGCAGTGGTAGCGGGAGCCATAACGGGGAGCTGTTTTTT. Protein: CASSGSGSHNGELFF.

The chain is built from TRBV29-1 and TRBJ2-7, with 10 bases identical to TRBD2. CDR3 length equals 15 residues. Trimming took 4 bases from V and 5 from J; bases not matched to a gene: 11. Germline lookup yields CDR1 SQVTM and CDR2 ANQGSEA. The CDR3 DNA reads as TGCAGCGTTGGCACCCTAGCGGGAGTTGTTCACGAGCAGTACTTC. Translating gives CSVGTLAGVVHEQYF.

This clonotype was seen at least ten times. This chain uses TRBV12-3 or TRBV12-4 with TRBJ2-7; 10 bases line up with TRBD2. Trimming at V came to 5 bases and at J to 13 bases, leaving 11 bases not matched to a gene. The CDR3 is 13 amino acids. CDR3: CASSPRGSGGSYF. CDR3 bases: TGTGCCAGCAGTCCCCGTGGTAGCGGGGGGTCTTACTTC.

This clonotype was detected only a few times. V is TRBV6-4 and J is TRBJ2-2, with D possibly matching TRBD1 (6 bases). This CDR3 contains 14 residues. The germline V gene has CDR1 MRHNA and CDR2 SNTAGT. Trimming stripped 6 bases from V and 4 bases from J, with 12 bases between. CDR3 nucleotides: TGTGCCAGCAGACTAACGGACAGCACCGGGGAGCTGTTTTTT. It encodes CASRLTDSTGELFF.

The rearrangement links TRBV6-2 or TRBV6-3 to TRBJ2-3, with 8 bases aligning to TRBD2. This CDR3 comprises 17 residues. Trimming cost V 2 bases and J 2 bases; bases outside gene matches: 9. CDR1 MNHEY and CDR2 SVGEGT come from the germline V gene. The DNA of the CDR3 is TGTGCCAGCAGTTACAGAGCCGGGACTAGGCTCACAGATACGCAGTATTTT. It specifies CASSYRAGTRLTDTQYF.

A few counts support this clonotype. The chain employs TRBV5-1 and TRBJ1-3; tentative D call: TRBD1 (6 bases). The CDR3 contains 15 residues. V shed 5 bases and J shed 3 bases, with 15 bases lying between them. Per the germline V gene, CDR1 is SGHRS and CDR2 is YFSETQ. This CDR3 reads CASRVIPGDGNTIYF. The CDR3 DNA follows: TGCGCCAGCAGAGTAATACCAGGGGATGGAAACACCATATATTTT. Drawing the rest from reference TRBV5-1 and TRBJ1-3, the complete variable domain is KAGVTQTPRYLIKTRGQQVTLSCSPISGHRSVSWYQQTPGQGLQFLFEYFSETQRNKGNFPGRFSGRQFSNSRSEMNVSTLELGDSALYLCASRVIPGDGNTIYFGEGSWLTVV.

The V and J genes are TRBV7-2 and TRBJ2-5; no reliable D call. CDR1 and CDR2 (germline): SGHTA, FQGNSA. The CDR3 loop spans 12 amino acids. The V end was cut by 5 bases, the J end by 5 bases, with 9 bases between. For the CDR3, the DNA is TGTGCCAGCAGCCAACGACGGGAGACCCAGTACTTC. This codes for CASSQRRETQYF.

This clonotype has more than one count but fewer than ten. The chain couples TRBV6-5 to TRBJ2-3; possibly TRBD1 for D (6 bases). The CDR3 has 18 amino acids. Trimming removed 3 bases from V and 0 bases from J, with 19 bases in between. From germline, CDR1 is MNHEY and CDR2 SVGAGI. In DNA, the CDR3 is TGTGCCAGCAGTTATAAGGGACAAGGGCTAAGTAGCACAGATACGCAGTATTTT. It translates to CASSYKGQGLSSTDTQYF.